Reported below is one T cell receptor beta chain. What it binds is unknown. Together with a sample-barcoded 5' primer, a J-beta primer mix was included in a second PCR lasting about 7 to 11 cycles. MiXCR, run by TCRdb on the 5' RACE reads, gives a single entry per CDR3 protein. The sample records around 710,000 distinct CDR3 sequences, more than 40% being singletons. These data originate in a study of blood T cells in healthy people across ages. Study at large: Template switching captured about one barcoded beta molecule per two T cells. The study's findings and limits: Donor CMV status was unknown, possibly confounding expanded clonotype changes.

Sequenced input: blood. The origin of this receptor is a woman aged 60-70 years in good health.

The CDR3 sequence: CASSPGLAGEADTQYF. The CDR3 DNA reads TGCGCCAGCAGCCCGGGACTAGCGGGAGAGGCAGATACGCAGTATTTT. This chain links TRBV5-1 with TRBJ2-3, with 14 positions matching TRBD2. Germline CDR1 and CDR2: SGHRS and YFSETQ. This CDR3 is built from 16 residues. With V trimmed by 4 bases and J by 4 bases, 5 bases remained unmatched.